This T cell receptor beta chain was retrieved from a study of T cells after yellow fever vaccination. The study's findings and limits: After the booster, about 95% of CD4 and roughly nine tenths of CD8 primary-response clones were re-detected. A small share of clonotypes appeared in both CD4 and CD8 compartments.

Of note for this clonotype: Its antigen is currently unknown.

TCRdb analysed the 5' RACE reads with MiXCR anew, one entry per CDR3 protein. In the table there are around 250,000 distinct CDR3 sequences, about 7% of which are singletons. The V end lost 2 bases, the J end lost 6 bases, and 11 bases lay between the germline ends. Germline CDR1 LGHNA, CDR2 YSLEER. The CDR3 is made up of 13 amino acids. This sequence joins TRBV4-3 and TRBJ2-7, with a possible D match to TRBD2 (5 bases). This sequence originates from a man aged 25-45 years who received the YFV17D yellow fever vaccine. The specimen comprised CD4+ T cells sorted from PBMCs, sampled 15 days after the yellow fever booster vaccination. CDR3 residues: CASSQWAGAEQYF. DNA of the CDR3: TGCGCCAGCAGCCAATGGGCGGGTGCCGAGCAGTACTTC.